This T cell receptor (beta chain) emerged from a study of cytomegalovirus exposure and HLA in healthy donors. Healthy bone marrow donors made up the donor group. General study findings and limits: It emerged from a later analysis that several of the most significant clusters appeared to be linked to common viral pathogens.

The PCR ran on 60 Vbeta and 13 Jbeta primers. Assay: immunoSEQ multiplex PCR; the TCRdb copy retains only in-frame clones and omits some. The repertoire holds 170,000 or so clones, with 65% to 85% as singletons. V dropped 3 bases and J dropped 5 bases, with 10 bases sitting between them. The germline V gene encodes CDR1 MNHEY and CDR2 SMNVEV (reference sequence). The CDR3 covers 14 residues. Points on this clone: Its antigen is not known.

This clonotype was sampled from a man in his fifties or sixties in good health and CMV-seronegative. The sequencing input was PBMCs. The chain combines TRBV27 with TRBJ1-4; possibly TRBD1 for D (6 bases). Written as DNA, the CDR3 is TGTGCCAGCAGTTTGAACAGGGTCAATGAAAAACTGTTTTTT. Its translation is CASSLNRVNEKLFF.